This is a list of T cell receptor beta chains from one sample in a study of long-term antiretroviral therapy in people with HIV. Here immunoSEQ multiplex PCR was the method, and the copy in TCRdb shows in-frame clones only, minus some. This table holds around 30,000 clones, about 94% found once. The sequences come from unsorted PBMCs, collected around 7.4 years after starting antiretroviral therapy. These receptors were taken from a man aged 45 to 65 with HIV. Each CDR3 is given with its conserved first and last residue.

CASSLRPGNYEQYF | TRBJ2-7 | TRBV27
CASSFGQVYEQYF | TRBJ2-7 | TRBV19
CASSLGLLNTEAFF | TRBJ1-1 | TRBV14
CASSQGLSSSGNTIYF | TRBJ1-3 | TRBV4-1
CASSLGTGGTNEKLFF | TRBJ1-4 | TRBV11-2
CASSFLAGGETQYF | TRBJ2-5 | TRBV7-9
CSVEADRANTEAFF | TRBJ1-1 | TRBV29-1
CATAQTNKANTEAFF | TRBJ1-1 | TRBV18
CASSTRTSSYNSPLHF | TRBJ1-6 | TRBV19
CASSDNRGIGQPQHF | TRBJ1-5 | TRBV2
CASSFGIRGTEQFF | TRBJ2-1 | TRBV6-5
CASSIVPNTEAFF | TRBJ1-1 | TRBV19
CASSLGSDSYEQYF | TRBJ2-7 | TRBV5-1
CAWTAGGTEAFF | TRBJ1-1 | TRBV30
CASSVDPTRGGPDTQYF | TRBJ2-3 | TRBV9
CASSLEVRDYGYTF | TRBJ1-2 | TRBV5-6
CASSLPQGTTNEKLFF | TRBJ1-4 | TRBV19
CASSLAGSSYEQYF | TRBJ2-7 | TRBV11-3
CASSQEGSTHPYGYTF | TRBJ1-2 | TRBV4-1
CASSLTPNTEAFF | TRBJ1-1 | TRBV7-8
CSVVLRDGYTF | TRBJ1-2 | TRBV29-1
CASSASGTGPTDTQYF | TRBJ2-3 | TRBV9
CAWSVLAGEQYF | TRBJ2-7 | TRBV30
CASSLGGAGNTNEQFF | TRBJ2-1 | TRBV5-4
CASSQDLAGGLGANVLTF | TRBJ2-6 | TRBV4-3
CASSPGSVYTQYF | TRBJ2-3 | TRBV25-1
CASSVTGTSTDTQYF | TRBJ2-3 | TRBV27
CASKGTGGFSNSPLHF | TRBJ1-6 | TRBV2
CASSLSPGVGYEQYF | TRBJ2-7 | TRBV5-6
CASSLATGPTYEQYF | TRBJ2-7 | TRBV5-5
CASRAGERTEAFF | TRBJ1-1 | TRBV18
CASSVSGGTTLEQYF | TRBJ2-7 | TRBV9
CAISRDRENYGYTF | TRBJ1-2 | TRBV10-3
CASSIDGWAENTQYF | TRBJ2-3 | TRBV19
CASSYRGTHEQYF | TRBJ2-7 | TRBV2
CASSQVAAGLYEQYF | TRBJ2-7 | TRBV4-1
CSVGTGLYEQYF | TRBJ2-7 | TRBV29-1